This TCR beta chain was documented in a study of T cell clonality in common variable immunodeficiency (dated by TCRdb to the mid-2010s). For sequencing input, CVID and control samples contributed equivalent amounts of genomic DNA. For every sample, a 60 bp segment covering the rearranged TCRbeta CDR3 region was amplified and then sequenced. The immunoSEQ assay, a bias-corrected multiplex PCR combined with high-throughput sequencing, was used for TCRbeta amplification. The authors' pipeline ran thus. Every unique nucleotide sequence counted as a clone and was annotated with V, D and J genes, copy number and frequency. Sequences were labeled productive if in frame, and non-productive if out of frame or containing stop codons. As previously described, clonality was computed from Shannon's entropy. The predicted amino acid sequences of productive clones were used to derive the mean CDR3 Kyte-Doolittle hydropathy. The R hclust function was used to hierarchically cluster scaled V gene usage with Manhattan distance and complete linkage. Sharing of clones by CDR3 amino acid sequence was evaluated through resampling of 12 repertoires per group over 100 rounds. The repertoires were searched for some 70 published EBV-specific TCRbeta sequences and 200 to 300 published CMV-specific TCRbeta sequences. A couple of CVID samples that yielded fewer than 10,000 sequences were excluded from the analysis, so 40 to 50 CVID repertoires were retained. TCRdb provides this immuneACCESS table in a form limited to in-frame rearrangements. Some clones are lacking; in checked studies, under half of them reflect an unresolved V gene, and why the rest are absent is not known. V and J calls and clone size come straight from that table; D and trimming were deduced from the DNA. With tens of thousands of clones recorded, this sample contains no clone counted only once. The ten largest clones take up 1.8% of the sample.

Most of the CVID patients and most of the healthy controls were of Caucasian heritage. From each donor, roughly 5 to 9 ml of heparinized peripheral whole blood was collected. Genomic DNA from adults with common variable immune deficiency (CVID) and from healthy adult controls was used to sequence TCRbeta CDR3 repertoires. There were about 22 healthy adult volunteers in the control group (around twelve female and roughly 10 male), ranging in age from about 23 to 75 years, with a mean age of roughly 35. Diluted blood was subjected to density centrifugation over Hypaque 1077 or Ficoll-Paque for isolation of peripheral blood mononuclear cells. Genomic DNA was obtained from unsorted mononuclear cells using either Qiagen column purification or a centrifugation-based method. The paper as a whole reports these results and caveats: According to the authors, finding the cause of the higher clonality in CVID would require sequencing the repertoires of T cell subpopulations. Compared with healthy controls, CVID subjects showed increased TCRbeta clonality (t-test p = 0.018), a feature most characteristic of about a third of subjects. Correlations between repertoire features and clinical complications were limited by patient heterogeneity within the CVID cohort. Fewer TCRbeta clones were shared among CVID subjects than among healthy controls (p < 0.0001). CVID TCRbeta sequences were reported to have fewer deletions and N-nucleotide insertions and to lack highly modified clones with 13 or more V deletions. Even though DNA input was the same, control samples had an average of about 89,000 unique sequences each, compared with approximately 32,000 in CVID samples.

Per the germline V gene, SGHRS is the CDR1 and YFSETQ is the CDR2. From V the trimming removes 3 bases and from J it removes 3 bases, while the gene matches leave 5 bases of the junction unaccounted for. From the cysteine up to the phenylalanine, the CDR3 has a length of 14 residues. Sequencing covers 33 bases of the CDR3, shown here with the frame starting at base 1. This clone was detected many times. This receptor's antigen is unknown. The CDR3 end lies 3 residues beyond the end of the read and is filled in from the germline J gene. Sequencing was performed on peripheral blood mononuclear cells. The sequence is built from TRBV5-1 and TRBJ2-5, with 7 bases aligning to TRBD1. The sequence was obtained from a person aged 18 to 69 in good health. Partial CDR3 DNA: TGCGCCAGCAGCTATGACAGGGTAAAAGAGACC. The encoded protein is CASSYDRVKET. The entire CDR3 sequence reads CASSYDRVKETQYF.